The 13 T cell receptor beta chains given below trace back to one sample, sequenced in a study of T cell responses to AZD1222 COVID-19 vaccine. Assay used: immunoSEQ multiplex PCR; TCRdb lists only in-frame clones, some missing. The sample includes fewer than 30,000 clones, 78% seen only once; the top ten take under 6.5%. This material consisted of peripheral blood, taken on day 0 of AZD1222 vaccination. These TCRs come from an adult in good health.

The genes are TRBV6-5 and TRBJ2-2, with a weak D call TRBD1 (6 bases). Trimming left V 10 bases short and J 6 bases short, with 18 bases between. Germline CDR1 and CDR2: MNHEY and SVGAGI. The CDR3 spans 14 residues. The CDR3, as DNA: TGTGCCACCCGGATCCCAGGGGAACCCGGGGAGCTGTTTTTT. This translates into CATRIPGEPGELFF.

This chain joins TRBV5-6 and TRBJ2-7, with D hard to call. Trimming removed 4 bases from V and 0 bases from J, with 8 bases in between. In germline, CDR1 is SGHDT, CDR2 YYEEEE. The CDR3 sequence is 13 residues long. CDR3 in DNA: TGTGCCAGCAGCCAGGTCGGCTCCTACGAGCAGTACTTC. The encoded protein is CASSQVGSYEQYF.

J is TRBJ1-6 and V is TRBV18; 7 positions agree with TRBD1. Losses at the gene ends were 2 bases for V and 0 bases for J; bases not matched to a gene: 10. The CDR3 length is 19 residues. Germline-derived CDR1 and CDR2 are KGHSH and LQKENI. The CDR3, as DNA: TGTGCCAGCTCACCAATAATTACAGGGGCGAGCTCCTATAATTCACCCCTCCACTTT. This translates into CASSPIITGASSYNSPLHF. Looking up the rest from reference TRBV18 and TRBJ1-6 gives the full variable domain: NAGVMQNPRHLVRRRGQEARLRCSPMKGHSHVYWYRQLPEEGLKFMVYLQKENIIDESGMPKERFSAEFPKEGPSILRIQQVVRGDSAAYFCASSPIITGASSYNSPLHFGNGTRLTVT.

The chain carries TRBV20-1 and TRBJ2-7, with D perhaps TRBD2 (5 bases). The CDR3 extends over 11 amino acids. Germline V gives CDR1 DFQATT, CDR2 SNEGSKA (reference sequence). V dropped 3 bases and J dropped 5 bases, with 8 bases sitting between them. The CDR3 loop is CSASGLDEQYF. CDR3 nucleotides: TGCAGTGCTAGTGGACTCGACGAGCAGTACTTC.

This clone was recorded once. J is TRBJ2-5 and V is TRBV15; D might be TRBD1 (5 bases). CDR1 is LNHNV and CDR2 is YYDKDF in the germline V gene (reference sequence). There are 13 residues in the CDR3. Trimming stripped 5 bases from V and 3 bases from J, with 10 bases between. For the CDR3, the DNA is TGTGCCACCAGCGGACAAGCAAAAGAGACCCAGTACTTC. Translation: CATSGQAKETQYF.

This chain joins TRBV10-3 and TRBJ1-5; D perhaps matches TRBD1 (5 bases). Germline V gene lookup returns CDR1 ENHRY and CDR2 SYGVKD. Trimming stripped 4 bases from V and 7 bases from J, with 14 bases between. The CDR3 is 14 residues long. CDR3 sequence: CAISGRDSRQPQHF. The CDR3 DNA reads TGTGCCATCAGTGGCCGGGACTCTCGACAGCCCCAGCATTTT.

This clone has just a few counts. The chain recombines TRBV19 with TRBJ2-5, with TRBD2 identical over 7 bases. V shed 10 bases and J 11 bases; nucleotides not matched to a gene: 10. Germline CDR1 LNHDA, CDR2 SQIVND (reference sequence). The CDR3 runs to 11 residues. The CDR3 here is CATETSRGQYF. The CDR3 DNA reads TGTGCCACCGAGACTAGCCGGGGGCAGTACTTC.

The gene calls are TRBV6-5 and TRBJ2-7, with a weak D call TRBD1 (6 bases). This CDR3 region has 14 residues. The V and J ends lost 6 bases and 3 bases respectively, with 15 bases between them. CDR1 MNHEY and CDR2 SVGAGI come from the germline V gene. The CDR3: CASSHGTTYYEQYV. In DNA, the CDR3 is TGTGCCAGCAGCCACGGGACAACTTACTACGAGCAGTACGTC.

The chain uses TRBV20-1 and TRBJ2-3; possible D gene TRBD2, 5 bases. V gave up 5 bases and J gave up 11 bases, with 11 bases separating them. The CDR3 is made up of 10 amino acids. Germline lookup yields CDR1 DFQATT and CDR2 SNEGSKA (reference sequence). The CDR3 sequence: CSAPAREQYF. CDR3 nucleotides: TGCAGTGCTCCCGCACGGGAGCAGTATTTT.

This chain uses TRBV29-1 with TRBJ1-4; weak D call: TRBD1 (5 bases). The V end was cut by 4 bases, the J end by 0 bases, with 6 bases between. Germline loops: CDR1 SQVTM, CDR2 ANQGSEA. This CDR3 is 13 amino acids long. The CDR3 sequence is CSVAGATNEKLFF. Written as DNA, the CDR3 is TGCAGCGTTGCGGGGGCAACTAATGAAAAACTGTTTTTT.

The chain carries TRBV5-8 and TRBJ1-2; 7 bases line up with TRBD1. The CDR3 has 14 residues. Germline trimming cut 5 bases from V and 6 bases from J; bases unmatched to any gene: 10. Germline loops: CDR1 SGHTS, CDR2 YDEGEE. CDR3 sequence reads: CASSRPGQMNGYTF. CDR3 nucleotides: TGTGCCAGCAGTCGACCGGGACAGATGAATGGCTACACCTTC.

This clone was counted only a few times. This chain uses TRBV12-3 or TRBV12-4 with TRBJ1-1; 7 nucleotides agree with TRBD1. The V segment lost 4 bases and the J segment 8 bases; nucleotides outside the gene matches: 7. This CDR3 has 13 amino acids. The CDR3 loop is CASSSAGQEEAFF. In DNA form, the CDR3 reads TGTGCCAGCAGTTCAGCTGGACAGGAAGAAGCTTTCTTT.

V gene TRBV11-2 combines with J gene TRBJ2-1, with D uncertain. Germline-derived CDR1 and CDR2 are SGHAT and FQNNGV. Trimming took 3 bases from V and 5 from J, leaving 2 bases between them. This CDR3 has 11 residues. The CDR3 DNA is TGTGCCAGCAGCTTTCACAATGAGCAGTTCTTC. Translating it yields CASSFHNEQFF.